The TCR beta chain described here comes from a study of blood T cell repertoires in COVID-19. Study background: Samples representing acute and convalescent COVID-19 were sourced from the United States, Italy and Spain. Nucleic acid was either cDNA or gDNA, and it came from T cells, B-cell-depleted T cells, or PBMCs.

This CDR3 is 15 amino acids long. CDR1 and CDR2 (germline): MDHEN, SYDVKM. Trimming removed 2 bases at V and 3 bases at J, with 13 bases between. In the authors' methods: The assay estimated nucleated cells by amplifying reference gene primers. Assay used: immunoSEQ multiplex PCR; TCRdb lists only in-frame clones, some missing. V and J calls and clone size are copied from that table; D and trimming were computed from the DNA. Among approximately 150,000 clones, 65% to 85% were seen once, and the ten largest hold about 8.6%. This sequence originates from a man aged 50-59 years with active or convalescent COVID-19. The rearrangement links TRBV28 to TRBJ1-1; D unresolved. Sequenced: peripheral blood. DNA for the CDR3: TGTGCCAGCAGTTTAGGGCTCAGGAGGGACACTGAAGCTTTCTTT. Protein: CASSLGLRRDTEAFF.